This T cell receptor (beta chain) was captured in a study of T cells after yellow fever vaccination. The study's findings and limits: The booster response re-showed most primary clones: approximately 97% CD4, approximately 90% CD8.

This clonotype was counted a few times. Its target is unknown. TCRdb redid the calling of the 5' RACE reads with MiXCR, one entry per CDR3 protein. The data hold hundreds of thousands of distinct CDR3 sequences, with roughly 12% observed a single time. This CDR3 is built from 16 residues. V was pared by 3 bases and J by 7 bases, with 7 bases of the junction left unmatched. CDR1 is ENHRY, CDR2 SYGVKD, per germline. The chain is built from TRBV10-3 and TRBJ2-1; TRBD2 agrees at 12 bases. This receptor was taken from a man aged 30 to 39 who received the YFV17D yellow fever vaccine. This material consisted of PBMCs, taken on the day of the yellow fever booster vaccination. The CDR3 DNA reads as TGTGCCATCAGTGAATTGTCTAGCGGGAGGGCGAATGAGCAGTTCTTC. It codes for CAISELSSGRANEQFF.